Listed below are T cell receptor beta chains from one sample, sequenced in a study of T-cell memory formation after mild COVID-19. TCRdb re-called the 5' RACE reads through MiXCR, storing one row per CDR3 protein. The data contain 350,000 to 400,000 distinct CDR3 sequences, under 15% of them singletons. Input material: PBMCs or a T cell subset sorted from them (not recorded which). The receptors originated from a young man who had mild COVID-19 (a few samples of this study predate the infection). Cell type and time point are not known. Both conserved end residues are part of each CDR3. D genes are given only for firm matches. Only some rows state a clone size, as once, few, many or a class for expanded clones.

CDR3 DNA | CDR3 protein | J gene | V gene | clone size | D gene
TGCGCCAGCAGCCAAACAATAGGACAGGGCGGAGAGACCCAGTACTTC | CASSQTIGQGGETQYF | TRBJ2-5 | TRBV4-1 | - | TRBD1
TGTGCCAGCAGCGACCGGATGGGTCAGCCCCAGCATTTT | CASSDRMGQPQHF | TRBJ1-5 | TRBV25-1 | few | -
TGTGCCAGCAGTTTAAATGCGGGACACACAGATACGCAGTATTTT | CASSLNAGHTDTQYF | TRBJ2-3 | TRBV12-3/TRBV12-4 | many | -
TGTGCCAGCTCACCCCCCGGGCAGGTAGAAGCTTTCTTT | CASSPPGQVEAFF | TRBJ1-1 | TRBV18 | - | -
TGTGCCAGCAGTTCCGAGGTCTTGGCAGGGTACGAAGAGCAGTTCTTC | CASSSEVLAGYEEQFF | TRBJ2-1 | TRBV6-2/TRBV6-3 | - | -
TGTGCCAGCTCACCACGAGGCCTCGGTCCTAAGTACTTC | CASSPRGLGPKYF | TRBJ2-4 | TRBV18 | - | -
TGTGCCAGCAGCCCGGTTTCGAGGGCCTCTCCCTACACCTTC | CASSPVSRASPYTF | TRBJ1-2 | TRBV3-1 | few | -
TGTGCCATCAGTGTCTTACAGGGGGCGCCAATGGAGCAGTACTTC | CAISVLQGAPMEQYF | TRBJ2-7 | TRBV10-3 | - | TRBD1
TGTGCCAGCAGCGTGTCGAGGGGCAGCACAGATACGCAGTATTTT | CASSVSRGSTDTQYF | TRBJ2-3 | TRBV9 | - | -
TGTGCCATCGGTCAGGGGGCTGGAGAGCAGTACTTC | CAIGQGAGEQYF | TRBJ2-7 | TRBV10-3 | many | TRBD1
TGTGCCAGCAGCCACGCCGAAGGACAGGGGGGGATTGAAGCTTTCTTT | CASSHAEGQGGIEAFF | TRBJ1-1 | TRBV4-2 | - | TRBD1
TGTGCCAGCAGCTCCACACAGGGGGCCGGGGAGCTGTTTTTT | CASSSTQGAGELFF | TRBJ2-2 | TRBV7-9 | few | TRBD1
TGCGCCAGCAGCTTGGTGTCGACAGGCAACAATGAGCAGTTCTTC | CASSLVSTGNNEQFF | TRBJ2-1 | TRBV5-1 | - | -
TGTGCCAGCAGTTACTCGGACAGGGGTCAGCCCCAGCATTTT | CASSYSDRGQPQHF | TRBJ1-5 | TRBV6-5 | few | TRBD1
TGTGCCAGCAGACTGCTAGCGGGGAACAATGAGCAGTTCTTC | CASRLLAGNNEQFF | TRBJ2-1 | TRBV6-5 | few | TRBD2
TGTGCCAGCAGCTTGGGCTGGGGCGGGGGGTCCTATTACGAGCAGTTCTTC | CASSLGWGGGSYYEQFF | TRBJ2-1 | TRBV7-9 | few | TRBD2
TGCGCCAGCAGCCTGACCGCCGTCCAAGAGACCCAGTACTTC | CASSLTAVQETQYF | TRBJ2-5 | TRBV4-3 | - | -
TGTGCCAGCAGCCCCCCCTTCAAGAAGGTCCCAAGGGAAGAGACCCAGTACTTC | CASSPPFKKVPREETQYF | TRBJ2-5 | TRBV5-5 | many | -
TGTGCCAGCAGCCCCTGGAAGACCCAGTACTTC | CASSPWKTQYF | TRBJ2-5 | TRBV7-2 | many | -
TGCGCCAGCAGCTTGGAAGGGACAGTCTTCGCTGTGGCCAACGTCCTGACTTTC | CASSLEGTVFAVANVLTF | TRBJ2-6 | TRBV5-1 | - | TRBD1
TGTGCCACCAGCAGAGATGTAGAGCTGTTTTTT | CATSRDVELFF | TRBJ2-2 | TRBV15 | - | -
TGTGCCAGCAGCCAGGACAGGGGCGGCAATCAGCCCCAGCATTTT | CASSQDRGGNQPQHF | TRBJ1-5 | TRBV11-2 | few | TRBD1
TGTGCCAGCAGCTTGGAGGACGCTGGAAACACCATATATTTT | CASSLEDAGNTIYF | TRBJ1-3 | TRBV5-6 | - | -
TGTGCCAGCAGTTTCGAACAGGGGGATGTCTATGGCTACACCTTC | CASSFEQGDVYGYTF | TRBJ1-2 | TRBV28 | many | TRBD1
TGTGCCAGCAGCTATACTAGCGGGGGGGCCTGGGGAGAGACCCAGTACTTC | CASSYTSGGAWGETQYF | TRBJ2-5 | TRBV7-2 | few | TRBD2
TGTGCCAGCAGTTTGGTCGGAGAGCATGAGCAGTTCTTC | CASSLVGEHEQFF | TRBJ2-1 | TRBV12-3/TRBV12-4 | many | -
TGTGCCAGCAGTTGGGGGGGGTTCATGAACACTGAAGCTTTCTTT | CASSWGGFMNTEAFF | TRBJ1-1 | TRBV6-2/TRBV6-3 | few | -
TGTGCCAGCAGCTCCCAGGACGAAGCCTACAATGAGCAGTTCTTC | CASSSQDEAYNEQFF | TRBJ2-1 | TRBV3-1 | - | -
TGTGCCAGCCAGGGTCCGTCGGTCGAGACCCAGTACTTC | CASQGPSVETQYF | TRBJ2-5 | TRBV14 | - | -
TGTGCCAGCAGCGTCCGGGCACAGCGGGGTCCCCGAGGAGATACGCAGTATTTT | CASSVRAQRGPRGDTQYF | TRBJ2-3 | TRBV7-2 | few | TRBD2
TGTGCTAGTGGACCCGGGACCATGAACACCGGGGAGCTGTTTTTT | CASGPGTMNTGELFF | TRBJ2-2 | TRBV12-5 | - | -
TGCGCCAGCAGCTTATCCGGGACACTACCCTACGAGCAGTACTTC | CASSLSGTLPYEQYF | TRBJ2-7 | TRBV5-1 | few | -
TGTGCCACCAGCAGAGATTCCGGCAGCTATGGCTACACCTTC | CATSRDSGSYGYTF | TRBJ1-2 | TRBV15 | - | -
TGCGCCAGCAGCTTGGTTGCAGGGGGCTCAACGGAGACCCAGTACTTC | CASSLVAGGSTETQYF | TRBJ2-5 | TRBV5-1 | - | TRBD1
TGTGCCAGCAGCCTCGGGATCCTATCCTACGAGCAGTACTTC | CASSLGILSYEQYF | TRBJ2-7 | TRBV7-2 | - | -
TGTGCCAGCAGCTTCGGACTAGCGGGGGGGACGGGAAATGAGCAGTTCTTC | CASSFGLAGGTGNEQFF | TRBJ2-1 | TRBV7-9 | many | TRBD2
TGTGCCAGTGCCCCTGACCGATGGCCTGACACCATATATTTT | CASAPDRWPDTIYF | TRBJ1-3 | TRBV12-3/TRBV12-4 | few | -
TGTGCCAGCAGCCCAAGACAGGGCAATCAGCCCCAGCATTTT | CASSPRQGNQPQHF | TRBJ1-5 | TRBV7-2 | many | -
TGTGCCAGCAGTTACTCCGGGGGGGGGGATACGCAGTATTTT | CASSYSGGGDTQYF | TRBJ2-3 | TRBV6-5 | few | TRBD2
TGTGCCACCAGTGATTCGACAGGGTACTATGGCTACACCTTC | CATSDSTGYYGYTF | TRBJ1-2 | TRBV24-1 | few | TRBD1
TGCGCCAGCAGCCAACGGACCTCCAGGCAGCCCCAGCATTTT | CASSQRTSRQPQHF | TRBJ1-5 | TRBV4-1 | - | -
TGTGCCATCAGGAACCTTGGGACTGAAGCTTTCTTT | CAIRNLGTEAFF | TRBJ1-1 | TRBV10-3 | many | -
TGTGCCAGCAGTGGCGACAGGGGACCGCATCAGCCCCAGCATTTT | CASSGDRGPHQPQHF | TRBJ1-5 | TRBV6-6 | - | TRBD1
TGTGCCAGCAGCCGGGACAGGGCAGGCTACGAGCAGTACTTC | CASSRDRAGYEQYF | TRBJ2-7 | TRBV7-2 | many | TRBD1
TGTGCCAGTAAATCCTACGGGGGGTCCTACGAGCAGTACTTC | CASKSYGGSYEQYF | TRBJ2-7 | TRBV19 | - | TRBD2
TGTGCCAGCAGCCGCCAGACTAACACCGGGGAGCTGTTTTTT | CASSRQTNTGELFF | TRBJ2-2 | TRBV7-2 | - | -
TGTGCCAGCAGTCCTCGCCCTCCGAGGGGAGAGACCCAGTACTTC | CASSPRPPRGETQYF | TRBJ2-5 | TRBV6-5 | few | -
TGCGCCAGCACCCAGAACGAGGGTAGGCAGTATTTT | CASTQNEGRQYF | TRBJ2-3 | TRBV5-1 | few | -
TGTGCCAGCAGCTTCGGGACAGATACCTCCTACGAGCAGTACTTC | CASSFGTDTSYEQYF | TRBJ2-7 | TRBV11-2 | - | TRBD1
TGTGCCAGCAGTTATTTAGCGGGGGGTCCTATCGAGCAGTACTTC | CASSYLAGGPIEQYF | TRBJ2-7 | TRBV6-5 | few | TRBD2
TGTGCCAGCAGTGAACAGGGGTACACTGGAAACACCATATATTTT | CASSEQGYTGNTIYF | TRBJ1-3 | TRBV25-1 | few | -
TGTGCCAGCAGCGTAGGAGCTAGCGGGGGGGCCTGGTTGGAGACCCAGTACTTC | CASSVGASGGAWLETQYF | TRBJ2-5 | TRBV9 | - | TRBD2
TGCGCCAGCAGCTTGTCAGGTGACCTAAACATTCAGTACTTC | CASSLSGDLNIQYF | TRBJ2-4 | TRBV5-1 | - | -
TGTGCCAGCAGCTACGGACTAGCGGGGAGCACAGATACGCAGTATTTT | CASSYGLAGSTDTQYF | TRBJ2-3 | TRBV7-2 | many | TRBD2
TGTGCCAGCAGTTTAGGTAAAGGGACAAGCAATCAGCCCCAGCATTTT | CASSLGKGTSNQPQHF | TRBJ1-5 | TRBV12-3/TRBV12-4 | few | -
TGTGCCACCAGACCTGGGGTGACAGATACGCAGTATTTT | CATRPGVTDTQYF | TRBJ2-3 | TRBV11-2 | many | -
TGTGCCAGCACCCCACTCCTAGCGGGGTTTGCAGATACGCAGTATTTT | CASTPLLAGFADTQYF | TRBJ2-3 | TRBV5-6 | - | TRBD2
TGTGCCATCAGTGGAACAGTTGGCTACAATGAGCAGTTCTTC | CAISGTVGYNEQFF | TRBJ2-1 | TRBV10-3 | - | -